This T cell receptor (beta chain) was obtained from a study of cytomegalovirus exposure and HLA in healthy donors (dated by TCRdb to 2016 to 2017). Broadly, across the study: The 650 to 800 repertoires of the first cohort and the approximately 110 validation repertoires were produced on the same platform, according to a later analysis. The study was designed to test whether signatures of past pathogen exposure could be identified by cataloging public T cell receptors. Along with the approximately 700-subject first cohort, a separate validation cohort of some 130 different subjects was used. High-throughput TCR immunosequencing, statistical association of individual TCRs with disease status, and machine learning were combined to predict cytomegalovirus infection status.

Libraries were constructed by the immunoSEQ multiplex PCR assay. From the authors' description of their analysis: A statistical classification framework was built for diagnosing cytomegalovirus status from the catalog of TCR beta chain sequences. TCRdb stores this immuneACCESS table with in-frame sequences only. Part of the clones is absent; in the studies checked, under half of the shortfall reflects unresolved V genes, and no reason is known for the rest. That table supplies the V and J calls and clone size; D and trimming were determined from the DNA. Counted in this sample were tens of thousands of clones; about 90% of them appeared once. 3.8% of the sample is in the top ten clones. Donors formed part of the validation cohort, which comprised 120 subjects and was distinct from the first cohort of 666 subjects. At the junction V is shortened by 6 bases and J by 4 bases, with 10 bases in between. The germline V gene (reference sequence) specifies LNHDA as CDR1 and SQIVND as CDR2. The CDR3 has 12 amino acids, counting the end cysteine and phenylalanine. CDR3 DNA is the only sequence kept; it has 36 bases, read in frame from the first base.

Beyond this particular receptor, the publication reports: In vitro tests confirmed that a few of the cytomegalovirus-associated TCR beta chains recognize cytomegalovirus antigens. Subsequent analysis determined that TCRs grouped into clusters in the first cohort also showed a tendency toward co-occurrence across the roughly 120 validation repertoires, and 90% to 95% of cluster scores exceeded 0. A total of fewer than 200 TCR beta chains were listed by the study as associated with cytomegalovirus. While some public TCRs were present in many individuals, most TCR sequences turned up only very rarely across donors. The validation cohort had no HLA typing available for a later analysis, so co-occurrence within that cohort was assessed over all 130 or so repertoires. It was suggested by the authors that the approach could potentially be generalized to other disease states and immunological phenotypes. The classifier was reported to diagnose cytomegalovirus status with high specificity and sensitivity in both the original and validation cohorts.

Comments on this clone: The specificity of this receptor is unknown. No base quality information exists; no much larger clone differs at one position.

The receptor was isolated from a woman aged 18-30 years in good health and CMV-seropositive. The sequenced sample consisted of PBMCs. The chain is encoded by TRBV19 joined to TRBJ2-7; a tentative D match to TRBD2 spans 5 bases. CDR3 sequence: CASRDGEYEQYF. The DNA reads TGTGCCAGTAGAGATGGGGAGTACGAGCAGTACTTC.